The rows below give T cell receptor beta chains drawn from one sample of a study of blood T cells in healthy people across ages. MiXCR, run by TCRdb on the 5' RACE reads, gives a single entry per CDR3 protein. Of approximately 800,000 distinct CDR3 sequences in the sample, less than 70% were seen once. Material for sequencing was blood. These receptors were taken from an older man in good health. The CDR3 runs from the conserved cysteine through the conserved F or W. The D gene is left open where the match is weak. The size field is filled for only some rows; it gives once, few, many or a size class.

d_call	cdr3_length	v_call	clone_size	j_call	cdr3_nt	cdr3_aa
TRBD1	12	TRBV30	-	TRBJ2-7	TGTGCCTCGGACAGGGAGTCCTACGAGCAGTACTTC	CASDRESYEQYF
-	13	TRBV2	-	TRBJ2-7	TGTGCCAGCACCGCGGGACCGGGCTACGAGCAGTACTTC	CASTAGPGYEQYF
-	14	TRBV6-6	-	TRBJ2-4	TGTGCCAGCAGTTACTCGGGACACCAAAACATTCAGTACTTC	CASSYSGHQNIQYF
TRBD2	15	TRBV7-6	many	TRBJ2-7	TGTGCCGCTAAGGTAGAGCGGGAGACTTCCTACGAGCAGTACTTC	CAAKVERETSYEQYF
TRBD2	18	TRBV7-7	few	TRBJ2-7	TGTGCCAGCAGCTTAGGGAGCGGGAGGGTGGCGAGGTCCTACGAGCAGTACTTC	CASSLGSGRVARSYEQYF
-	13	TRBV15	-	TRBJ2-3	TGTGCCACCAGCGTCCACCTCGCGGATACGCAGTATTTT	CATSVHLADTQYF
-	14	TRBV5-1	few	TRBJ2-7	TGCGCCAGCAGCTGGAGGGACGGGCCCTACGAGCAGTACTTC	CASSWRDGPYEQYF
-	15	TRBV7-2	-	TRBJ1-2	TGTGCCAGCAGCAGATCCGGAGGGGTTAACTATGGCTACACCTTC	CASSRSGGVNYGYTF
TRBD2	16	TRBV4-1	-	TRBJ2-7	TGCGCCAGCAGCCAAGAAAAGGCGGGAGGGGTCTACGAGCAGTACTTC	CASSQEKAGGVYEQYF
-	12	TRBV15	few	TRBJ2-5	TGTGCCACCAGCAGGACCCAAGAGACCCAGTACTTC	CATSRTQETQYF
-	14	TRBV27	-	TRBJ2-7	TGTGCCAGCAGTTCTCCGGCAGGGTGGGACGAGCAGTACTTC	CASSSPAGWDEQYF
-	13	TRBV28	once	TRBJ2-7	TGTGCCGGCAGTTTCGCAGGGCGCTACGAGCAGTACTTC	CAGSFAGRYEQYF
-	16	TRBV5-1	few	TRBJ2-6	TGCGCCAGCCACCCTCCCCCCAATACTGGGGCCAACGTCCTGACTTTC	CASHPPPNTGANVLTF
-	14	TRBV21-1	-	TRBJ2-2	TGTGCCAGCAGCAAAGTTAACAGGGGAAGGGAGCTGTTTTTT	CASSKVNRGRELFF
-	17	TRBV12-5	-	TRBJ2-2	TGTGCTAGTGGTTTGGGCAGGGAGCCGTCGAGCACCGGGGAGCTGTTTTTT	CASGLGREPSSTGELFF
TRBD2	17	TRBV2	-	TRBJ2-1	TGTGCCAGCAGGGGGGCTAGCGGGAGAGACTCCTACAATGAGCAGTTCTTC	CASRGASGRDSYNEQFF
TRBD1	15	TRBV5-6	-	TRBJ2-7	TGTGCCAGCAGCTTGGAACAGGGGGCAAACTACGAGCAGTACTTC	CASSLEQGANYEQYF
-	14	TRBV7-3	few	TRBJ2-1	TGTGCCAGCAGCTGGGGCGGGGAATACAATGAGCAGTTCTTC	CASSWGGEYNEQFF
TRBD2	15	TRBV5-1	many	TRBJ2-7	TGCGCCAGCAGCCCAAGAGCGGGAGCCGCCTACGAGCAGTACTTC	CASSPRAGAAYEQYF
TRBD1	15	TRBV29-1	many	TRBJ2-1	TGCAGCGTTAAAAAGGGGGACAGGGTCGGGAGTGAGCAGTTCTTC	CSVKKGDRVGSEQFF
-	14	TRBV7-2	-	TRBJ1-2	TGTGCCAGCAGCCGGGGCAGGGCTAACTATGGCTACACCTTC	CASSRGRANYGYTF
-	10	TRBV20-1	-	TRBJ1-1	TGCATAGGGTTCATGAGGGGCGCTTTCTTT	CIGFMRGAFF
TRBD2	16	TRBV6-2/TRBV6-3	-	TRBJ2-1	TGTGCCAGCAGTAACCGCGGACTAGCGGGAGGTAATGAGCAGTTCTTC	CASSNRGLAGGNEQFF
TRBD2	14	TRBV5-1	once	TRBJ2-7	TGCGCCAGCAGCTTCGTTCTAGCGGGAAACGAGCAGTACTTC	CASSFVLAGNEQYF
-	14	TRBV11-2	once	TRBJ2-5	TGTGCCAGCAGCTTACATCTGATCGAAGAGACCCAGTACTTC	CASSLHLIEETQYF
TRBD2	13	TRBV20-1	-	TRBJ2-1	TGCAGTGCTAGGGGAGGGGTCGGGAATGAGCAGTTCTTC	CSARGGVGNEQFF
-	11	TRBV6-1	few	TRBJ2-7	TGTGCCAGCAGGCGTACCTACGAGCAGTACTTC	CASRRTYEQYF
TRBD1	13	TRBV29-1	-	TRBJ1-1	TGCAGCGCCGGACAGGGGGTATACACTGAAGCTTTCTTT	CSAGQGVYTEAFF
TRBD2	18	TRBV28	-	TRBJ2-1	TGTGCCAGCAGACGCGATAGGGCCCCTAGCGGGCCCCACAATGAGCAGTTCTTC	CASRRDRAPSGPHNEQFF
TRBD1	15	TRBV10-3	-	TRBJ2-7	TGTGCCATCAACCACGAACGGGACAGGGGGAACGAGCAGTACTTC	CAINHERDRGNEQYF
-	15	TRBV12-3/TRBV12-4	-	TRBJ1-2	TGTGCCAGCAGGAGCGAACAGGGTGATAACTATGGCTACACCTTC	CASRSEQGDNYGYTF
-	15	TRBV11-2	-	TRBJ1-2	TGTGCCAGCAGCTTACCCCGTTCGGGAGGCAAGGGCTACACCTTC	CASSLPRSGGKGYTF
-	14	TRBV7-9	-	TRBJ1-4	TGTGCCAGCAGCGACGGGGGGGCTAATGAAAAACTGTTTTTT	CASSDGGANEKLFF
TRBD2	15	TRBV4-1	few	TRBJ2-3	TGCGCCAGCAGATGGACTAGCCAGGAGCACAGAGACGCGTATTTT	CASRWTSQEHRDAYF
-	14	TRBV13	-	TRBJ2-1	TGTGCCAGCAGCAGGAATGAGGTTATCTACGAGCAGTTCTTC	CASSRNEVIYEQFF
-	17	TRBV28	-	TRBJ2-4	TGTGCCAGCAGCCCGCCCGACAGATCGGGCCTTGTAGTCATTCAGTACTTC	CASSPPDRSGLVVIQYF
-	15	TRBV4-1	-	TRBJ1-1	TGCGCCAGCAGCTTCCGCAGGGAATCGAACACTGAAGCTTTCTTT	CASSFRRESNTEAFF
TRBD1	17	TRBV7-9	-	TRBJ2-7	TGTGCCAGCAGCTTAGCGCCTTTCGGGGCAGGGGGATCCGAGCAGTACTTC	CASSLAPFGAGGSEQYF
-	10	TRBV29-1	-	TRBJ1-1	TGCAGCGTTGAAGATCCGGTAGCTTTCTTT	CSVEDPVAFF
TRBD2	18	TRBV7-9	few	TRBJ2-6	TGTGCCAGCAGCTTCAGCGGGAGGGGACTCTCTGGGGCCAACGTCCTGACTTTC	CASSFSGRGLSGANVLTF
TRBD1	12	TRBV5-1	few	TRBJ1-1	TGCGCCAGCAGTGGACAGGGTACTGAAGCTTTCTTT	CASSGQGTEAFF
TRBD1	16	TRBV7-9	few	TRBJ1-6	TGTGCCAGCAGCTTCGCGACAGGGGTTTATAATTCACCCCTCCACTTT	CASSFATGVYNSPLHF
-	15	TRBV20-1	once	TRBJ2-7	TGCAGTGCTAGAGGGGGGGCACAGGGCCACGACGAGCAGTACTTC	CSARGGAQGHDEQYF